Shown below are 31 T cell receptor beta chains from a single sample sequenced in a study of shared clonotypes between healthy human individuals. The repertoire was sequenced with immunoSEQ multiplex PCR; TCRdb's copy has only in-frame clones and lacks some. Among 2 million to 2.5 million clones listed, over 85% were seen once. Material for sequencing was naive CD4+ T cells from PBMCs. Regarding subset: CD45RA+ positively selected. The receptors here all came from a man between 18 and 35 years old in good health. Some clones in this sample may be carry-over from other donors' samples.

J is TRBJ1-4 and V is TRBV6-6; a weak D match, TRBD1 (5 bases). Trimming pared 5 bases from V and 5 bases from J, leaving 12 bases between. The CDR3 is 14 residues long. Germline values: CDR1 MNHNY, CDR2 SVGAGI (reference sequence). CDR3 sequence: CASSPGTANEKLFF. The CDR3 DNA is TGTGCCAGCAGTCCCGGGACCGCAAATGAAAAACTGTTTTTT.

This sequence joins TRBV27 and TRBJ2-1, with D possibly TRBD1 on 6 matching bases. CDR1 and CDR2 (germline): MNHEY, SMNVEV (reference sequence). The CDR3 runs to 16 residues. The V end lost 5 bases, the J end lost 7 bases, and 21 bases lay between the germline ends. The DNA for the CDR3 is TGTGCCAGCAGTCCTAGTAGATTGGGGGCGCTGAATGAGCAGTTCTTC. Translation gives CASSPSRLGALNEQFF.

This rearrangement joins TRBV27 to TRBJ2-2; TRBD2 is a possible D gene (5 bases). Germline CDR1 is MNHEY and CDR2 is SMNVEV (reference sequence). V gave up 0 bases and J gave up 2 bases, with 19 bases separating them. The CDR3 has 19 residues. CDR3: CASSLSPGRWAGNTGELFF. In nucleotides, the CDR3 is TGTGCCAGCAGTTTATCACCAGGACGCTGGGCGGGCAACACCGGGGAGCTGTTTTTT.

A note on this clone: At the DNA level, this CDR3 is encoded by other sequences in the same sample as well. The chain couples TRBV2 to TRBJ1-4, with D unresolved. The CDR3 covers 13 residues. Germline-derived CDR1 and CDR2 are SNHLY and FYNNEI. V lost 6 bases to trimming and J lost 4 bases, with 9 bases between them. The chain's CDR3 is CASRGGLNEKLFF. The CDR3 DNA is TGTGCCAGCAGGGGAGGACTTAATGAAAAACTGTTTTTT. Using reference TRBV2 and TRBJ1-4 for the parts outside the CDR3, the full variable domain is EPEVTQTPSHQVTQMGQEVILRCVPISNHLYFYWYRQILGQKVEFLVSFYNNEISEKSEIFDDQFSVERPDGSNFTLKIRSTKLEDSAMYFCASRGGLNEKLFFGSGTQLSVL.

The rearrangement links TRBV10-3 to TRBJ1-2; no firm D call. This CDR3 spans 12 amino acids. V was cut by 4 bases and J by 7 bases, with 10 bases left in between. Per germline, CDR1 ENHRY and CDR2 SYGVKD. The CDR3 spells CAISVRESGYTF. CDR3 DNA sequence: TGTGCCATCAGTGTCCGGGAGAGTGGCTACACCTTC.

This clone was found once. The chain's CDR3 is CASSLNPGPAGETQYF. CDR3 bases: TGTGCCAGCAGTTTGAATCCGGGCCCGGCAGGGGAGACCCAGTACTTC. The rearrangement links TRBV27 to TRBJ2-5; the D gene is possibly TRBD1 (5 bases). The length of the CDR3 is 16 residues. V was clipped by 3 bases and J by 5 bases, with 19 bases between them. Germline-derived CDR1 and CDR2 are MNHEY and SMNVEV (reference sequence).

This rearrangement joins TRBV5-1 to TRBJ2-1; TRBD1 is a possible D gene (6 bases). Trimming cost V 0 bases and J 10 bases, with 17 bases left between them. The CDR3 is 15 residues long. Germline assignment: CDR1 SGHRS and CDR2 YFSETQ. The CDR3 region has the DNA TGCGCCAGCAGCTTGGAAGGCAGGGGAATGGGGGAGCAGTTCTTC. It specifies CASSLEGRGMGEQFF.

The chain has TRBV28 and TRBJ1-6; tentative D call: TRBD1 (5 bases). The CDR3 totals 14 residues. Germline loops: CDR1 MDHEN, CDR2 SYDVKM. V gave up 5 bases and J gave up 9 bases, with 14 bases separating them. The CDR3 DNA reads TGTGCCAGCAGTATCCAAAGGGGCGGTTCACCCCTCCACTTT. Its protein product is CASSIQRGGSPLHF.

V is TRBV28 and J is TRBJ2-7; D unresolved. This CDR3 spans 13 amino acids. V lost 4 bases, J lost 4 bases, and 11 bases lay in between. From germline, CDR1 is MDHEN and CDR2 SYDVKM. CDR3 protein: CASSSGSQYEQYF. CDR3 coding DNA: TGTGCCAGCAGTTCCGGGTCACAGTACGAGCAGTACTTC.

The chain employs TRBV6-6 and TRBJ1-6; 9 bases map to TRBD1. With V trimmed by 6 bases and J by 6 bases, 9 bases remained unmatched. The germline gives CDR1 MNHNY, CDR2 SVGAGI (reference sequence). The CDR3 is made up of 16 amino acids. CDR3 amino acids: CASRLYLTGGNSPLHF. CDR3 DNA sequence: TGTGCCAGCAGGCTATATCTGACAGGGGGTAATTCACCCCTCCACTTT.

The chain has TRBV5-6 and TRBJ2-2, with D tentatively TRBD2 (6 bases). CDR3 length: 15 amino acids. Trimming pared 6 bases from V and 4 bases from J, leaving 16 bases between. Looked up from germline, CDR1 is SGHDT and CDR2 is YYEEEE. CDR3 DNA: TGTGCCAGCACCAAGTGGGGGAGGAGCACCGGGGAGCTGTTTTTT. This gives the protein CASTKWGRSTGELFF.

The CDR3 DNA is TGTGCCAGCAGCTTTGGGGGGCAGAACACCGGGGAGCTGTTTTTT. It codes for CASSFGGQNTGELFF. The genes are TRBV7-3 and TRBJ2-2; perhaps D is TRBD1 or TRBD2 (6 bases each). V was cut by 3 bases and J by 1 base, with 9 bases left in between. Germline V gives CDR1 SGHTA, CDR2 FQGTGA. The CDR3 extends over 15 amino acids.

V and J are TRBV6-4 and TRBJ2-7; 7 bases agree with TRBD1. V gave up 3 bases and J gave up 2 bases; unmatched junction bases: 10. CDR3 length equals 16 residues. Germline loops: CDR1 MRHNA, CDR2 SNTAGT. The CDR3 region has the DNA TGTGCCAGCAGTGATTGGGCGTGGGACAGTCCCTACGAGCAGTACTTC. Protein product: CASSDWAWDSPYEQYF.

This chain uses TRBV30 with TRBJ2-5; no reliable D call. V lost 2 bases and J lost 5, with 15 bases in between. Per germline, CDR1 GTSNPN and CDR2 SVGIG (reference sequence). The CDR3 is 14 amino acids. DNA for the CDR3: TGTGCCTGGAGTCCAGACTCCGCTGGCGAGACCCAGTACTTC. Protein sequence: CAWSPDSAGETQYF.

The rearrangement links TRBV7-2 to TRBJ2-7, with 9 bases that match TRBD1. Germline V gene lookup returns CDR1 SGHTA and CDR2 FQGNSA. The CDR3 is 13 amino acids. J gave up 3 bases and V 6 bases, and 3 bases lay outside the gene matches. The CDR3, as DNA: TGTGCCAGCAGTACGGGACAGGGCTACGAGCAGTACTTC. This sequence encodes CASSTGQGYEQYF.

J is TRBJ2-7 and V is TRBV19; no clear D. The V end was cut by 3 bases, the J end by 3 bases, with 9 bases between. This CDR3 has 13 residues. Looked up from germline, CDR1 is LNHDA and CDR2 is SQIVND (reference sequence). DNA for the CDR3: TGTGCCAGTAGTATTGGCTGGTTCTACGAGCAGTACTTC. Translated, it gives CASSIGWFYEQYF.

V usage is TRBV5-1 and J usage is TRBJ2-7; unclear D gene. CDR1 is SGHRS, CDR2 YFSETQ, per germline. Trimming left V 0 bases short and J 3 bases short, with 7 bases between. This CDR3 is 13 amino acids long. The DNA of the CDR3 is TGCGCCAGCAGCTTGGGGACCCACTACGAGCAGTACTTC. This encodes CASSLGTHYEQYF.

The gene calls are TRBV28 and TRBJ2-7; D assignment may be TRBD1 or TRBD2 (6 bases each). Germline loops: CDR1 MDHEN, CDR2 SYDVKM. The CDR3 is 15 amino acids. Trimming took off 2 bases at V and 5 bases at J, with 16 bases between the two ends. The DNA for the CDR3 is TGTGCCAGCAGTTTACCGGGGGCGGGTTGGGACGAGCAGTACTTC. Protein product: CASSLPGAGWDEQYF.

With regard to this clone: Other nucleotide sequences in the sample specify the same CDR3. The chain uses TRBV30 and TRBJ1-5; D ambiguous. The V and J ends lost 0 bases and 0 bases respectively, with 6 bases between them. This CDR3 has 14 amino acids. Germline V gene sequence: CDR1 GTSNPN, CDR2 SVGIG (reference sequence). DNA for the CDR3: TGTGCCTGGAGTGTGCTGAATAGCAATCAGCCCCAGCATTTT. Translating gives CAWSVLNSNQPQHF.

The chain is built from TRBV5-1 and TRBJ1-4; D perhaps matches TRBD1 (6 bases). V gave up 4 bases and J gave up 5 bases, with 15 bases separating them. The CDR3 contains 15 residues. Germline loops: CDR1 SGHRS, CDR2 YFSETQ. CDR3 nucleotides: TGCGCCAGCAGCGTGATCGGGACACCCAATGAAAAACTGTTTTTT. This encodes CASSVIGTPNEKLFF.

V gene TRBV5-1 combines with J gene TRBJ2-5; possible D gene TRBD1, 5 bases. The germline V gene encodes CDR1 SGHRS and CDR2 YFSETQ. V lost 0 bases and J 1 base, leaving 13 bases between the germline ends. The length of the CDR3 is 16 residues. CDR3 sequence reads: CASSLAPLGLQETQYF. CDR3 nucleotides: TGCGCCAGCAGCTTGGCCCCTCTGGGGCTCCAAGAGACCCAGTACTTC.

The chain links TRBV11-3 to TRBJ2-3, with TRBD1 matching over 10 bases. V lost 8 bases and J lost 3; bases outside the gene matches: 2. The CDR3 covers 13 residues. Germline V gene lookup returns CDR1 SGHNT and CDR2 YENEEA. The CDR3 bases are TGTGCCAGCCAGGACAGGGGGACAGATACGCAGTATTTT. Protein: CASQDRGTDTQYF.

This chain's CDR3 is CASSLGRSTDTNYGYTF. The CDR3 DNA follows: TGTGCCAGCAGCTTAGGTCGGAGTACGGACACTAACTATGGCTACACCTTC. The genes are TRBV7-9 and TRBJ1-2, with D possibly being TRBD1 (5 bases). This CDR3 spans 17 amino acids. Germline lookup yields CDR1 SEHNR and CDR2 FQNEAQ (reference sequence). Trimming removed 1 base from V and 0 bases from J, with 15 bases in between.

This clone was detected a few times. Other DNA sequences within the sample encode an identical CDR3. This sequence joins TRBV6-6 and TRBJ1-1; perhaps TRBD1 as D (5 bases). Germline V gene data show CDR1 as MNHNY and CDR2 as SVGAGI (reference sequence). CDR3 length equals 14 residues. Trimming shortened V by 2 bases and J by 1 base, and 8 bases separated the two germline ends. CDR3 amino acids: CASSYRGKNTEAFF. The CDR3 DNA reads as TGTGCCAGCAGTTACAGGGGCAAGAACACTGAAGCTTTCTTT.

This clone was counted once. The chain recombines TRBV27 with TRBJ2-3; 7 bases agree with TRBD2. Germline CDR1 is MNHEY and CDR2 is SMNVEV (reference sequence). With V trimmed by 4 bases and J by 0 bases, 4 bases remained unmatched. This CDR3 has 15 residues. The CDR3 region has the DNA TGTGCCAGCAGTTCTACTAGCGTGAGCACAGATACGCAGTATTTT. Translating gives CASSSTSVSTDTQYF.

The CDR3 coding sequence is TGCGCCAGCAGCCAAGCGGGGGGACAGGGGGCCCCGAACACTGAAGCTTTCTTT. Translation gives CASSQAGGQGAPNTEAFF. The chain couples TRBV4-1 to TRBJ1-1, with 12 bases that match TRBD1. The germline CDR1 and CDR2 sequences are MGHRA and YSYEKL. The CDR3 runs 18 residues. V lost 1 base, J lost 1 base, and 7 bases stayed unmatched.

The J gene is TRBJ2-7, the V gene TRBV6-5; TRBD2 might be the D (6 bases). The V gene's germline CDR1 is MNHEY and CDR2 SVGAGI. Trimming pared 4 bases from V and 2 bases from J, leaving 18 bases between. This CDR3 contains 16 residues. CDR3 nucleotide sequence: TGTGCCAGCAGTTCTCTCTCCTTGGGGGGAACCTACGAGCAGTACTTC. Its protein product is CASSSLSLGGTYEQYF.

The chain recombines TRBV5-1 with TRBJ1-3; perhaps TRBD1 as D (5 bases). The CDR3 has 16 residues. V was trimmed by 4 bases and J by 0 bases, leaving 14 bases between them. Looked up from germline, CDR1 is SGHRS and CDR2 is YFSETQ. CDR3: CASSPGPPSSGNTIYF. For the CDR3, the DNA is TGCGCCAGCAGCCCGGGACCACCCTCCTCTGGAAACACCATATATTTT.

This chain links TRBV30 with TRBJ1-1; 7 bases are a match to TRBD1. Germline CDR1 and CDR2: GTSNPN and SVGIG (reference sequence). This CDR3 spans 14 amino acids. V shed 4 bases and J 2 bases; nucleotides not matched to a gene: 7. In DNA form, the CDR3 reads TGTGCCTGGACGAGGACAGGAGCTAACACTGAAGCTTTCTTT. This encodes CAWTRTGANTEAFF. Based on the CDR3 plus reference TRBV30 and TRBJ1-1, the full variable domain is SQTIHQWPATLVQPVGSPLSLECTVEGTSNPNLYWYRQAAGRGLQLLFYSVGIGQISSEVPQNLSASRPQDRQFILSSKKLLLSDSGFYLCAWTRTGANTEAFFGQGTRLTVV.

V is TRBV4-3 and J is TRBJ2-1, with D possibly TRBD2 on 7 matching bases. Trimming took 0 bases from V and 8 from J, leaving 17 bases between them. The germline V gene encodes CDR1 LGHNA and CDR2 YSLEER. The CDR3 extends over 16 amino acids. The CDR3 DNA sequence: TGCGCCAGCAGCCAAGAAGAGGGCGGGGAGGGGGATGAGCAGTTCTTC. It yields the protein CASSQEEGGEGDEQFF.

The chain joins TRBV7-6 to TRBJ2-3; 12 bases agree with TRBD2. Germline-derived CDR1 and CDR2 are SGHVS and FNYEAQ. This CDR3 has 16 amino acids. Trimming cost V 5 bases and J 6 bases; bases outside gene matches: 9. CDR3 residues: CASSPRTSGAVDTQYF. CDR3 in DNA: TGTGCCAGCAGCCCGAGGACTAGCGGGGCCGTCGATACGCAGTATTTT.